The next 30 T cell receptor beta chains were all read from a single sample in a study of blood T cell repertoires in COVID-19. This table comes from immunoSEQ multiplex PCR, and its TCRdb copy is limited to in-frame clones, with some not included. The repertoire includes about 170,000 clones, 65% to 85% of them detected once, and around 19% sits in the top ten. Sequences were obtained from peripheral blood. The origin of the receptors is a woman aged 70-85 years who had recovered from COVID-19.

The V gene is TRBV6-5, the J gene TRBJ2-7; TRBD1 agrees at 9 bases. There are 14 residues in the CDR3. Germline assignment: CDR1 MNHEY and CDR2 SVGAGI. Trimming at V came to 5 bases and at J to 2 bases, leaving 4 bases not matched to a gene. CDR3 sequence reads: CASSRQGVAYEQYF. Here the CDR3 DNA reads TGTGCCAGCAGTAGACAGGGGGTGGCCTACGAGCAGTACTTC.

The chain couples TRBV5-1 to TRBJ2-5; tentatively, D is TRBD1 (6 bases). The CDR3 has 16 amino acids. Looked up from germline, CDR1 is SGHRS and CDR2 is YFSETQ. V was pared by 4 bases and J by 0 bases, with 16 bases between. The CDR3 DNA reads TGCGCCAGCAGCGCCACCGGGACACCCCACCAAGAGACCCAGTACTTC. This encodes CASSATGTPHQETQYF.

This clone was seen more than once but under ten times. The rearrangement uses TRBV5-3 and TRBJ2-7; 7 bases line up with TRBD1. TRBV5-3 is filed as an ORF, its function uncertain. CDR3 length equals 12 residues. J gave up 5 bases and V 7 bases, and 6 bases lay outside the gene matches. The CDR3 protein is CARGDRAHEQYF. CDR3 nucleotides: TGTGCCAGAGGCGACAGGGCCCACGAGCAGTACTTC.

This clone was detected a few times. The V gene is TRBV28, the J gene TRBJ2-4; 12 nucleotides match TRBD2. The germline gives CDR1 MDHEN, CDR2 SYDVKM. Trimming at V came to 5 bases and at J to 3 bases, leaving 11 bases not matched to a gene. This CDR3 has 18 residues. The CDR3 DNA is TGTGCCAGCAGTCCCCAGCGGACTAGCGGGGCCTACAAAAACATTCAGTACTTC. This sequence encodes CASSPQRTSGAYKNIQYF.

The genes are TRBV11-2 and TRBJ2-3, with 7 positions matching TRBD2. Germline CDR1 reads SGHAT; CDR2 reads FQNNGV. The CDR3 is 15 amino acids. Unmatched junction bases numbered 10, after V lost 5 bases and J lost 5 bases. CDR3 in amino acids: CASSPGEGRGDTQYF. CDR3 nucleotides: TGTGCCAGCAGCCCCGGGGAGGGGCGTGGAGATACGCAGTATTTT.

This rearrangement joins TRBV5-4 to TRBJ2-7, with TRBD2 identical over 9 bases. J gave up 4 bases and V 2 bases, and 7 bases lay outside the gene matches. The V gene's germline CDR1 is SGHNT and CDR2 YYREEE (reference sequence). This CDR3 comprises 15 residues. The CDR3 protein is CASSFGSGSRYEQYF. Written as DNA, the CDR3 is TGTGCCAGCAGCTTTGGTAGCGGGAGTCGGTACGAGCAGTACTTC.

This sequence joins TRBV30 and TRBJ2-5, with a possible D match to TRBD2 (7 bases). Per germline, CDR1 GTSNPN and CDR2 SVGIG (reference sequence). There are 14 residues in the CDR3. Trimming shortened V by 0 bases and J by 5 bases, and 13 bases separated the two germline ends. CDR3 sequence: CAWSVLRGGETQYF. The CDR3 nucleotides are TGTGCCTGGAGTGTACTGAGGGGGGGGGAGACCCAGTACTTC.

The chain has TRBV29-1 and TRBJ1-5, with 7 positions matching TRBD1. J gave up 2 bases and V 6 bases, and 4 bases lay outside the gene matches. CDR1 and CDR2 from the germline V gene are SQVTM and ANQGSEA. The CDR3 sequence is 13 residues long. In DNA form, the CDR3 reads TGCAGCGTCGGGGACAGCCGCAATCAGCCCCAGCATTTT. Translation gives CSVGDSRNQPQHF.

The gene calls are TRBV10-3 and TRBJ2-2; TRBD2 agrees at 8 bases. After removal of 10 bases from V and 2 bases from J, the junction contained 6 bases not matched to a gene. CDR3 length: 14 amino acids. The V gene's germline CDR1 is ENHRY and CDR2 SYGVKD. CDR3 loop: CATGGLANTGELFF. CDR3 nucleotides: TGTGCCACGGGAGGACTAGCAAACACCGGGGAGCTGTTTTTT.

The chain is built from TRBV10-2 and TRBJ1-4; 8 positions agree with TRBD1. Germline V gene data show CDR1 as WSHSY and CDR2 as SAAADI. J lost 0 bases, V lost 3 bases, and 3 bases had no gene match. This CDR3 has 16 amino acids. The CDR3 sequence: CASSDRGHATNEKLFF. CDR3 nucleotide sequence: TGCGCCAGCAGTGACAGGGGGCATGCAACTAATGAAAAACTGTTTTTT.

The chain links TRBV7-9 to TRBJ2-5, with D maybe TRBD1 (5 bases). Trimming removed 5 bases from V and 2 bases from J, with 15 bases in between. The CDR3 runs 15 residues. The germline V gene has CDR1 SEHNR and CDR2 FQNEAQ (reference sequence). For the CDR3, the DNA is TGTGCCAGCAGCCCGGGCCTACAGGCGCAAGAGACCCAGTACTTC. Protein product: CASSPGLQAQETQYF.

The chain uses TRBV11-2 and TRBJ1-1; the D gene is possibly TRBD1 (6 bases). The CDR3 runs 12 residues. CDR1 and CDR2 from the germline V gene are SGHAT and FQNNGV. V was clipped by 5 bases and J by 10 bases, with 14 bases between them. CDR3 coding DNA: TGTGCCAGCAGCCTCCAAACAGGGCGAGCTTTCTTT. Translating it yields CASSLQTGRAFF.

The CDR3 loop is CASSRQSGTEAFF. In DNA, the CDR3 is TGTGCCAGCAGCCGTCAGTCGGGGACTGAAGCTTTCTTT. V gene TRBV7-7 combines with J gene TRBJ1-1; the D is unclear. CDR3 length: 13 amino acids. Per the germline V gene, CDR1 is SSHAT and CDR2 is FNYEAQ (reference sequence). The V and J ends lost 5 bases and 5 bases respectively, with 12 bases between them.

CDR3 sequence (DNA): TGTGCCAGCGCCTGGACAGACCCTTACTATGGCTACACCTTC. Residues: CASAWTDPYYGYTF. The gene calls are TRBV5-5 and TRBJ1-2; tentatively, D is TRBD1 (6 bases). Germline CDR1 reads SGHKS; CDR2 reads YYEKEE (reference sequence). V lost 7 bases and J lost 3, with 16 bases in between. The length of the CDR3 is 14 residues.

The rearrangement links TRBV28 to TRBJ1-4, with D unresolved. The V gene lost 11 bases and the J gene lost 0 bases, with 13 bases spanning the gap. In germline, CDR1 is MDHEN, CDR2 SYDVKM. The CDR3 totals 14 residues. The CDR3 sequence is CAVPTTATNEKLFF. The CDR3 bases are TGTGCCGTCCCAACGACTGCAACTAATGAAAAACTGTTTTTT.

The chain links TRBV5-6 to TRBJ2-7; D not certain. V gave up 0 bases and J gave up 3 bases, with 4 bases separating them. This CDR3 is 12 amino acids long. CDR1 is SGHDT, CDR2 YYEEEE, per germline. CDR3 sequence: CASSLGYYEQYF. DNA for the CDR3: TGTGCCAGCAGCTTGGGCTACTACGAGCAGTACTTC.

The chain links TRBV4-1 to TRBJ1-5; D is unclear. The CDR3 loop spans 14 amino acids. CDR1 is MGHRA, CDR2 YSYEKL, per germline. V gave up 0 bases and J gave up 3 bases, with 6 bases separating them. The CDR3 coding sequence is TGCGCCAGCAGCCAAGAGCAGGCCAATCAGCCCCAGCATTTT. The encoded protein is CASSQEQANQPQHF.

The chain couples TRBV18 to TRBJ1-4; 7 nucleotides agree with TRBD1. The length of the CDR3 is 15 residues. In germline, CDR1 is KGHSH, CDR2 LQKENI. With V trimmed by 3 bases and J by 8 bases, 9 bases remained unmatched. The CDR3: CASSPSTGWEEKLFF. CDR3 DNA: TGTGCCAGCTCACCCTCGACAGGGTGGGAAGAAAAACTGTTTTTT.

CDR3 sequence (DNA): TGTGCAAGTCGCTTAGGGGGACAGGGGGTTTCTGGCTACACCTTC. It yields the protein CASRLGGQGVSGYTF. The chain has TRBV12-2 and TRBJ1-2; whether TRBD1, the table's D call, matches the DNA was not checked. TRBV12-2 is flagged as a pseudogene. This CDR3 is 15 amino acids long.

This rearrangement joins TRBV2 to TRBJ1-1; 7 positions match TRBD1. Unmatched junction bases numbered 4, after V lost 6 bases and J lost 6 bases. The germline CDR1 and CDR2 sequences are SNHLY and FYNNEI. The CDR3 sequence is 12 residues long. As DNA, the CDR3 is TGTGCCAGCAGCGACCAGGGGGCTGAAGCTTTCTTT. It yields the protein CASSDQGAEAFF.

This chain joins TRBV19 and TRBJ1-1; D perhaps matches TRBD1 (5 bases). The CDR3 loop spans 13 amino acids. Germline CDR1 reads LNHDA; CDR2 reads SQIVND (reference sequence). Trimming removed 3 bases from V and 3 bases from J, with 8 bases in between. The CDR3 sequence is CASSMAGYTEAFF. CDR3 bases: TGTGCCAGTAGTATGGCAGGGTACACTGAAGCTTTCTTT.

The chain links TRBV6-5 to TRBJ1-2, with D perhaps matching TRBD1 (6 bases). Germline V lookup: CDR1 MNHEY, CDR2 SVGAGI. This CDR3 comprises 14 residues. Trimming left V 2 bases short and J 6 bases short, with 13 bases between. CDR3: CASSYGGAPNGYTF. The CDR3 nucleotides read TGTGCCAGCAGTTACGGGGGGGCTCCAAATGGCTACACCTTC.

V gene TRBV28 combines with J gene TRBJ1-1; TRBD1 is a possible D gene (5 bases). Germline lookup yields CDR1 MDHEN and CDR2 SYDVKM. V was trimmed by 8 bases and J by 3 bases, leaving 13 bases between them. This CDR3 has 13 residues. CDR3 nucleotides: TGTGCCAGCCTTTTGACAGTGGACACTGAAGCTTTCTTT. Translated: CASLLTVDTEAFF.

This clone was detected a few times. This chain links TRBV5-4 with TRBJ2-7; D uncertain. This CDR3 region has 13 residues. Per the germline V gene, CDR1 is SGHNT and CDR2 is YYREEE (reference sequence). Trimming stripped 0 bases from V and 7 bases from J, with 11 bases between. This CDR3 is CASSLGGGREQYF. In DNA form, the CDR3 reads TGTGCCAGCAGCTTGGGAGGCGGAAGGGAGCAGTACTTC.

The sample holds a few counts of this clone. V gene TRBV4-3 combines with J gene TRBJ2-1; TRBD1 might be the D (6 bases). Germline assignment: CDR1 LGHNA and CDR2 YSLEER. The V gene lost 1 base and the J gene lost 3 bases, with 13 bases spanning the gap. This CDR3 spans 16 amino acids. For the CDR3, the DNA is TGCGCCAGCAGCCAAGCAGGGGTTGGAAACTACAATGAGCAGTTCTTC. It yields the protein CASSQAGVGNYNEQFF.

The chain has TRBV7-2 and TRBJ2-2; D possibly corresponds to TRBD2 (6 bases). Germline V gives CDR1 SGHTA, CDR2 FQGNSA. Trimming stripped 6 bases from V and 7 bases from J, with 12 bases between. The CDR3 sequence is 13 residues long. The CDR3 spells CASSFSGGGELFF. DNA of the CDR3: TGTGCCAGCAGTTTTAGCGGTGGCGGGGAGCTGTTTTTT.

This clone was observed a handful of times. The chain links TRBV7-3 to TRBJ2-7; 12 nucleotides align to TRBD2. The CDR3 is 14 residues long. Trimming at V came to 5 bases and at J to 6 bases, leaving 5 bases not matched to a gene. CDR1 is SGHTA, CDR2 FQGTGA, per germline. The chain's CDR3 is CASSPTSGSFEQYF. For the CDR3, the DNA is TGTGCCAGCAGCCCGACTAGCGGGAGTTTCGAGCAGTACTTC.

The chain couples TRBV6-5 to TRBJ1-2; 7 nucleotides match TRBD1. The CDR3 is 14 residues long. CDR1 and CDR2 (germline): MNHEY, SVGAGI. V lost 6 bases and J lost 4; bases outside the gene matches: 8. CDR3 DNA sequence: TGTGCCAGCAGCCCAGGGGGGCCACCCTATGGCTACACCTTC. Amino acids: CASSPGGPPYGYTF.

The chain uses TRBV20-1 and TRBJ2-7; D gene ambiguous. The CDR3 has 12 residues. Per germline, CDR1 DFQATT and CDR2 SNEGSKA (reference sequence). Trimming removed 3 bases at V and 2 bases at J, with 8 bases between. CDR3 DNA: TGCAGTGCTAGTCCCGGTACCTACGAGCAGTACTTC. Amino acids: CSASPGTYEQYF.

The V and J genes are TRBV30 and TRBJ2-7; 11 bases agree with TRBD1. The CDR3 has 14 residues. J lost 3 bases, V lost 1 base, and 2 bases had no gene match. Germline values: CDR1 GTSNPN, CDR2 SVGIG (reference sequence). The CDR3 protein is CAWSAGTGGYEQYF. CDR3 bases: TGTGCCTGGAGTGCCGGGACAGGGGGCTACGAGCAGTACTTC.